The rows below give T cell receptor beta chains drawn from one sample of a study of cytomegalovirus exposure and HLA in healthy donors. Generated by immunoSEQ multiplex PCR, the TCRdb table keeps only in-frame clones and is missing some. The table has approximately 70,000 clones, 60% to 70% seen once. The sample consisted of PBMCs. The receptors come from a man aged 40-49 years in good health and CMV-seropositive. The CDR3 runs from the conserved cysteine through the conserved F or W. D genes are given only for firm matches. Clone size appears in some rows only: once, few, many, or a class for an expanded clone.

d_call	clone_size	v_call	j_call	cdr3_aa	cdr3_nt
.	.	TRBV7-9	TRBJ2-1	CASSLSPSEGGVNEQFF	TGTGCCAGCAGCTTATCTCCGTCAGAGGGGGGGGTCAATGAGCAGTTCTTC
TRBD1	few	TRBV5-4	TRBJ2-5	CASSLPPGQGTETQYF	TGTGCCAGCAGCTTGCCTCCGGGACAGGGGACAGAGACCCAGTACTTC
TRBD1	.	TRBV6-5	TRBJ1-2	CASRDRQAYGYTF	TGTGCCAGCCGGGACAGGCAGGCCTATGGCTACACCTTC
TRBD2	.	TRBV10-3	TRBJ2-1	CATGLAEAGYNEQFF	TGTGCCACTGGACTAGCGGAGGCGGGTTACAATGAGCAGTTCTTC
TRBD1	few	TRBV6-1	TRBJ1-1	CASSELDRATEAFF	TGTGCCAGCAGTGAATTAGACAGGGCGACTGAAGCTTTCTTT
.	.	TRBV30	TRBJ1-1	CAWSGQLETEAFF	TGTGCCTGGAGCGGACAGTTGGAAACTGAAGCTTTCTTT
.	.	TRBV28	TRBJ1-1	CASSFRAGKAFF	TGTGCCAGCAGTTTTAGGGCAGGGAAAGCTTTCTTT
.	.	TRBV6-1	TRBJ2-3	CASSSGTLPDTQYF	TGTGCCAGCTCAAGCGGTACACTTCCAGATACGCAGTATTTT
.	.	TRBV19	TRBJ1-1	CASSGASLAGTEAFF	TGTGCCAGTAGTGGGGCCTCTCTGGCGGGGACTGAAGCTTTCTTT
.	.	TRBV29-1	TRBJ2-5	CSVDLAETQYF	TGCAGCGTTGACCTAGCGGAGACCCAGTACTTC
.	.	TRBV5-8	TRBJ1-5	CASSFGAGISNQPQHF	TGTGCCAGCAGCTTTGGGGCAGGGATTAGCAATCAGCCCCAGCATTTT
.	.	TRBV5-4	TRBJ1-1	CASSLRGGMNTEAFF	TGTGCCAGCAGCTTGAGAGGGGGTATGAACACTGAAGCTTTCTTT
.	.	TRBV5-1	TRBJ2-3	CASSFNADTQYF	TGCGCCAGCAGCTTCAATGCAGATACGCAGTATTTT
.	.	TRBV7-2	TRBJ1-1	CASSSGPGDEAFF	TGTGCCAGCAGCTCGGGCCCCGGGGATGAAGCTTTCTTT
.	.	TRBV5-5	TRBJ1-1	CASSPRTGFGTEAFF	TGTGCCAGCAGCCCGCGTACAGGGTTCGGGACTGAAGCTTTCTTT
.	few	TRBV11-2	TRBJ1-2	CASSSRLQGSYGYTF	TGTGCCAGCAGCTCCCGCTTACAGGGATCCTATGGCTACACCTTC
TRBD1	.	TRBV28	TRBJ1-5	CASREPPGQGNNQPQHF	TGTGCCAGCAGAGAACCTCCCGGACAGGGAAACAATCAGCCCCAGCATTTT
.	.	TRBV6-5	TRBJ1-1	CASKGEVAEAFF	TGTGCCAGCAAAGGGGAAGTGGCTGAAGCTTTCTTT
TRBD2	few	TRBV6-1	TRBJ2-3	CASSERAGGSTDTQYF	TGTGCCAGCAGTGAACGAGCGGGAGGGAGCACAGATACGCAGTATTTT
.	.	TRBV5-1	TRBJ2-3	CASSPKNGDSPDTQYF	TGCGCCAGCAGCCCAAAGAATGGTGACAGCCCAGATACGCAGTATTTT
.	.	TRBV7-2	TRBJ2-2	CASKGANTGELFF	TGTGCCAGCAAAGGGGCGAACACCGGGGAGCTGTTTTTT
.	.	TRBV6-6	TRBJ2-7	CASSFSHGRSTYEQYF	TGTGCCAGCAGCTTTTCACATGGGAGATCGACCTACGAGCAGTACTTC
.	.	TRBV28	TRBJ1-5	CASSPRDNNQPQHF	TGTGCCAGCAGTCCCCGGGACAATAATCAGCCCCAGCATTTT
.	few	TRBV28	TRBJ2-7	CASSLVPYEQYF	TGTGCCAGCAGTTTAGTACCCTACGAGCAGTACTTC
.	.	TRBV6-5	TRBJ2-1	CASGPGRQGRVEQFF	TGTGCCAGCGGCCCGGGGAGACAAGGGCGGGTTGAGCAGTTCTTC
.	once	TRBV19	TRBJ1-1	CASRFRGTEAFF	TGTGCCAGTAGGTTCAGGGGCACTGAAGCTTTCTTT
TRBD2	few	TRBV5-1	TRBJ2-2	CASSLFGTRGTGELFF	TGCGCCAGCAGTCTTTTCGGGACTAGAGGTACCGGGGAGCTGTTTTTT
.	.	TRBV5-6	TRBJ1-3	CASSQGWTGNTIYF	TGTGCCAGTAGCCAGGGGTGGACTGGAAACACCATATATTTT
TRBD2	.	TRBV19	TRBJ2-3	CASSIGGSSTDTQYF	TGTGCCAGTAGTATTGGCGGGAGTAGCACAGATACGCAGTATTTT
.	once	TRBV20-1	TRBJ2-1	CSAFRGGEQFF	TGCAGTGCTTTTAGGGGGGGTGAGCAGTTCTTC
.	.	TRBV27	TRBJ2-4	CASPTGNIQYF	TGTGCCAGCCCTACAGGAAACATTCAGTACTTC
.	.	TRBV28	TRBJ1-2	CASSLGQANYGYTF	TGTGCCAGCAGTTTAGGGCAGGCGAACTATGGCTACACCTTC
.	.	TRBV9	TRBJ1-3	CASSVVGGSGNTIYF	TGTGCCAGCAGCGTAGTAGGGGGCTCTGGAAACACCATATATTTT
.	.	TRBV5-6	TRBJ1-4	CASAVAGNNEKLFF	TGTGCCAGTGCCGTCGCGGGAAATAATGAAAAACTGTTTTTT
.	few	TRBV5-6	TRBJ2-7	CASSPGGQGLLYEQYF	TGTGCCAGCAGCCCCGGTGGACAGGGACTACTCTACGAGCAGTACTTC
.	.	TRBV5-6	TRBJ2-3	CASSLGSSSTDTQYF	TGTGCCAGCAGCTTGGGCAGTTCTAGCACAGATACGCAGTATTTT
TRBD1	.	TRBV2	TRBJ1-2	CASSGVGQGADGYTF	TGTGCCAGCAGTGGAGTTGGACAGGGGGCAGATGGCTACACCTTC
.	few	TRBV29-1	TRBJ2-7	CSVDGGPSSYEQYF	TGCAGCGTTGACGGCGGGCCTAGCTCCTACGAGCAGTACTTC
.	.	TRBV6-5	TRBJ2-3	CASSYSGGGTDTQYF	TGTGCCAGCAGTTACTCCGGCGGGGGCACAGATACGCAGTATTTT
TRBD1	.	TRBV25-1	TRBJ1-6	CASSDPPGQVGRYLHF	TGTGCCAGCAGTGACCCACCGGGACAGGTGGGCCGTTACCTCCACTTT
.	.	TRBV11-2	TRBJ1-1	CASSSQGNTEAFF	TGTGCCAGCAGCTCCCAGGGGAACACTGAAGCTTTCTTT
.	.	TRBV6-6	TRBJ1-2	CASSVQASYGYTF	TGTGCCAGCAGTGTGCAGGCGTCCTATGGCTACACCTTC
.	.	TRBV7-2	TRBJ1-2	CASNLNYGYTF	TGTGCCAGCAATCTTAACTATGGCTACACCTTC
.	few	TRBV11-2	TRBJ2-5	CASSPAGIQETQYF	TGTGCCAGCAGCCCCGCCGGGATTCAAGAGACCCAGTACTTC
.	.	TRBV7-7	TRBJ2-7	CASSLGQGGSYEQYF	TGTGCTAGCAGCTTAGGCCAGGGGGGCTCCTACGAGCAGTACTTC
.	few	TRBV7-2	TRBJ1-4	CASSLGQGREKLFF	TGTGCCAGCAGCTTAGGGCAGGGGAGAGAAAAACTGTTTTTT
TRBD1	.	TRBV5-1	TRBJ1-2	CASSQGQGRGTNYGYTF	TGCGCCAGCAGCCAGGGACAGGGTAGAGGGACTAACTATGGCTACACCTTC
TRBD2	.	TRBV5-5	TRBJ2-1	CASSQFSGVYNEQFF	TGTGCCAGCAGCCAATTTAGCGGGGTTTACAATGAGCAGTTCTTC
TRBD1	once	TRBV5-1	TRBJ2-1	CASSAGQGPLNEQFF	TGCGCCAGCAGCGCGGGACAGGGACCGTTAAATGAGCAGTTCTTC
.	.	TRBV6-5	TRBJ1-5	CASTSTGTHQPQHF	TGTGCCAGCACCTCCACCGGGACTCATCAGCCCCAGCATTTT
.	few	TRBV5-5	TRBJ1-1	CASRRSGENTEAFF	TGTGCCAGCAGGCGCTCGGGGGAAAACACTGAAGCTTTCTTT
.	.	TRBV30	TRBJ1-5	CAWRQGVDPQHF	TGTGCCTGGAGGCAGGGCGTAGACCCCCAGCATTTT
TRBD2	.	TRBV15	TRBJ2-1	CATSTLAGVGDEQFF	TGTGCCACCAGCACTCTAGCGGGAGTGGGCGATGAGCAGTTCTTC
TRBD1	.	TRBV2	TRBJ1-5	CASSVWGQGPGSNQPQHF	TGTGCCAGCAGTGTTTGGGGACAGGGGCCCGGTAGCAATCAGCCCCAGCATTTT
.	few	TRBV7-9	TRBJ2-3	CASSLEGQGTQYF	TGTGCCAGCAGCTTAGAAGGGCAGGGGACGCAGTATTTT